These 30 T cell receptor beta chains came from one sample sequenced in a study of blood T cell repertoires in COVID-19. Clones were read by immunoSEQ multiplex PCR, and TCRdb kept only the in-frame ones, dropping some. The table lists 100,000 to 110,000 clones, roughly nine tenths of them singletons, with 2.1% in the top ten. Sequenced material: peripheral blood. The receptors stem from a man aged 50-60 years with active COVID-19.

The V call is TRBV10-2, the J call TRBJ1-1; 7 bases fit TRBD1. Per the germline V gene, CDR1 is WSHSY and CDR2 is SAAADI. The ends lost 3 bases at V and 1 base at J; junction bases unmatched: 2. The CDR3 contains 14 residues. CDR3 sequence reads: CASSDNRGNTEAFF. The DNA of the CDR3 is TGCGCCAGCAGTGACAACAGGGGGAACACTGAAGCTTTCTTT.

This rearrangement joins TRBV18 to TRBJ1-1; weak D call: TRBD1 (6 bases). The V end was cut by 4 bases, the J end by 0 bases, with 24 bases between. CDR3 length: 19 residues. Per germline, CDR1 KGHSH and CDR2 LQKENI. CDR3 in DNA: TGTGCCAGCTCACGAAACTACAATGGACAGAGACTAATGAACACTGAAGCTTTCTTT. This translates into CASSRNYNGQRLMNTEAFF.

This chain connects TRBV15 to TRBJ2-7; TRBD2 matches at 16 bases. Germline CDR1 LNHNV, CDR2 YYDKDF (reference sequence). This CDR3 region has 17 residues. V lost 11 bases to trimming and J lost 6 bases; unmatched junction nucleotides: 16. CDR3 DNA: TGTGCCCCTCAACCGGGACTAGCGGGAGGGCAAACCCTCGAGCAGTACGTC. It specifies CAPQPGLAGGQTLEQYV.

V gene TRBV28 combines with J gene TRBJ1-2; possibly TRBD1 for D (5 bases). Deletions cut 2 bases from V and 7 bases from J, with 14 bases between. Germline CDR1 and CDR2: MDHEN and SYDVKM. The CDR3 consists of 14 residues. CDR3 DNA: TGTGCCAGCAGTTTAGGCGCCAGGGTTGGTGGCTACACCTTC. This codes for CASSLGARVGGYTF.

This chain connects TRBV5-6 to TRBJ1-2; TRBD1 is a possible D gene (6 bases). CDR1 is SGHDT, CDR2 YYEEEE, per germline. The CDR3 runs to 17 residues. V lost 4 bases and J lost 0, with 19 bases in between. The CDR3 loop is CASSPGQDHRANYGYTF. As DNA, the CDR3 is TGTGCCAGCAGCCCGGGACAAGACCATCGAGCTAACTATGGCTACACCTTC.

The V call is TRBV5-6, the J call TRBJ2-3; D might be TRBD2 (7 bases). CDR3 length: 16 amino acids. CDR1 and CDR2 from the germline V gene are SGHDT and YYEEEE. V lost 6 bases and J 2 bases, leaving 19 bases between the germline ends. CDR3 DNA: TGTGCCAGCAACCCCTGGTGGGGGGGCATCACAGATACGCAGTATTTT. Translated, it gives CASNPWWGGITDTQYF.

The V call is TRBV11-2, the J call TRBJ2-7; 7 nucleotides match TRBD1. After removal of 5 bases from V and 3 bases from J, the junction contained 10 bases not matched to a gene. CDR1 and CDR2 (germline): SGHAT, FQNNGV. The CDR3 loop spans 15 amino acids. The CDR3 region is CASSRYRGRVYEQYF. In DNA form, the CDR3 reads TGTGCCAGCAGCCGCTACAGGGGACGGGTCTACGAGCAGTACTTC. The complete variable domain, with remaining parts taken from reference TRBV11-2 and TRBJ2-7, reads EAGVAQSPRYKIIEKRQSVAFWCNPISGHATLYWYQQILGQGPKLLIQFQNNGVVDDSQLPKDRFSAERLKGVDSTLKIQPAKLEDSAVYLCASSRYRGRVYEQYFGPGTRLTVT.

V is TRBV18 and J is TRBJ2-2; 11 bases are a match to TRBD2. The J segment lost 5 bases and the V segment lost 5 bases, leaving 7 bases of the junction unmatched. The CDR3 has 16 amino acids. The germline CDR1 and CDR2 sequences are KGHSH and LQKENI. Here the CDR3 reads CASSSKTSGNTGELFF. CDR3 DNA: TGTGCCAGCTCATCAAAGACTAGCGGGAATACCGGGGAGCTGTTTTTT.

The CDR3 coding sequence is TGTGCCACCAGTGACAACAATAGCAATCAGCCCCAGCATTTT. It encodes CATSDNNSNQPQHF. The chain has TRBV24-1 and TRBJ1-5, with D unresolved. The CDR3 is 14 residues long. Trimming removed 4 bases at V and 0 bases at J, with 6 bases between. Germline CDR1 reads KGHDR; CDR2 reads SFDVKD.

The chain recombines TRBV12-3 or TRBV12-4 with TRBJ1-2; possible D gene TRBD1, 5 bases. This CDR3 has 13 residues. Trimming removed 1 base from V and 7 bases from J, with 10 bases in between. The CDR3 nucleotides are TGTGCCAGCAGTTTAGAGGGACTGGGTGGCTACACCTTC. It yields the protein CASSLEGLGGYTF.

The rearrangement links TRBV6-5 to TRBJ2-7; D is uncertain. The V end was cut by 0 bases, the J end by 4 bases, with 10 bases between. Germline V gene sequence: CDR1 MNHEY, CDR2 SVGAGI. The CDR3 consists of 14 residues. Written as DNA, the CDR3 is TGTGCCAGCAGTTACTCCACTGCGCAATACGAGCAGTACTTC. This translates into CASSYSTAQYEQYF.

The rearrangement links TRBV11-2 to TRBJ2-2; D gene unclear. V dropped 3 bases and J dropped 5 bases, with 7 bases sitting between them. CDR1 and CDR2 from the germline V gene are SGHAT and FQNNGV. There are 13 residues in the CDR3. The CDR3, as DNA: TGTGCCAGCAGCTTGTCTATAACCGGGGAGCTGTTTTTT. It encodes CASSLSITGELFF.

The CDR3 reads CASSGYTGANVLTF. Here the CDR3 DNA reads TGTGCCAGCAGTGGGTACACTGGGGCCAACGTCCTGACTTTC. The chain couples TRBV2 to TRBJ2-6; no definite D call. This CDR3 region has 14 residues. The germline gives CDR1 SNHLY, CDR2 FYNNEI. Trimming took off 4 bases at V and 2 bases at J, with 6 bases between the two ends.

This clone has only a few counts. This chain connects TRBV6-5 to TRBJ1-1, with D possibly TRBD1 on 6 matching bases. V gave up 2 bases and J gave up 1 base, with 8 bases separating them. This CDR3 has 14 residues. Germline V gives CDR1 MNHEY, CDR2 SVGAGI. In DNA, the CDR3 is TGTGCCAGCAGTTACCTACAGGGGAACACTGAAGCTTTCTTT. This gives the protein CASSYLQGNTEAFF.

The genes are TRBV19 and TRBJ2-1, with D perhaps TRBD1 (5 bases). The V end was cut by 2 bases, the J end by 10 bases, with 12 bases between. Germline V gene lookup returns CDR1 LNHDA and CDR2 SQIVND (reference sequence). CDR3 length: 13 amino acids. The CDR3 coding sequence is TGTGCCAGTAGTATACAGCAGGGCGGCGAGCAGTTCTTC. This codes for CASSIQQGGEQFF.

This chain's CDR3 is CASSQFFGGSGAEAFF. CDR3 coding DNA: TGTGCCAGCAGCCAATTCTTCGGGGGGTCTGGGGCTGAAGCTTTCTTT. The chain links TRBV3-1 (or the pseudogene TRBV3-2) to TRBJ1-1; weak D call: TRBD1 (5 bases). The CDR3 length is 16 residues. V lost 2 bases and J lost 6, with 19 bases in between. CDR1 is LGHDT, CDR2 YNNKEL, per germline (reference sequence).

This clone appeared once. V is TRBV5-4 and J is TRBJ1-6; no clear D gene. CDR1 is SGHNT and CDR2 is YYREEE in the germline V gene (reference sequence). This CDR3 is 15 amino acids long. The V and J ends lost 2 bases and 0 bases respectively, with 6 bases between them. CDR3 sequence reads: CASSFAGSYNSPLHF. CDR3 coding DNA: TGTGCCAGCAGCTTTGCGGGCTCCTATAATTCACCCCTCCACTTT.

The chain couples TRBV7-2 to TRBJ2-7, with 7 bases aligning to TRBD1. Per germline, CDR1 SGHTA and CDR2 FQGNSA. This CDR3 is 13 amino acids long. The junction had 2 bases not matched to a gene; V was cut back by 5 bases and J by 1 base. The CDR3 loop is CASSHRGSYEQYF. The DNA for the CDR3 is TGTGCCAGCAGCCACAGGGGTTCCTACGAGCAGTACTTC.

This clone occurred once. This chain joins TRBV3-1 (or the pseudogene TRBV3-2) and TRBJ2-2; TRBD2 might be the D (6 bases). The CDR3 is 15 residues long. V lost 10 bases to trimming and J lost 5 bases, with 20 bases between them. CDR1 LGHDT and CDR2 YNNKEL come from the germline V gene (reference sequence). The CDR3 here is CATRRLGAGTGELFF. The CDR3 DNA reads TGTGCCACCCGACGCCTTGGGGCGGGGACCGGGGAGCTGTTTTTT.

The V gene is TRBV5-1, the J gene TRBJ2-1, with a possible D match to TRBD2 (5 bases). There are 13 residues in the CDR3. Germline lookup yields CDR1 SGHRS and CDR2 YFSETQ. Trimming shortened V by 1 base and J by 8 bases, and 10 bases separated the two germline ends. This chain's CDR3 is CASSLSGSYEQFF. The CDR3, as DNA: TGCGCCAGCAGCTTGTCGGGGTCCTATGAGCAGTTCTTC.

V and J are TRBV27 and TRBJ1-1, with a possible D match to TRBD1 (5 bases). Trimming pared 2 bases from V and 0 bases from J, leaving 10 bases between. The CDR3 contains 15 residues. Germline assignment: CDR1 MNHEY and CDR2 SMNVEV (reference sequence). This chain's CDR3 is CASSLMPGLNTEAFF. The CDR3 DNA reads as TGTGCCAGCAGTTTAATGCCAGGGCTGAACACTGAAGCTTTCTTT.

V is TRBV5-5 and J is TRBJ1-1; 8 bases are a match to TRBD1. V shed 1 base, J shed 5 bases, and the junction held 7 bases outside the gene matches. Germline assignment: CDR1 SGHKS and CDR2 YYEKEE (reference sequence). The CDR3 consists of 15 residues. CDR3: CASSLNPRGQTEAFF. The CDR3 region has the DNA TGTGCCAGCAGCTTGAACCCCAGGGGGCAGACTGAAGCTTTCTTT. Complete variable domain (other parts from reference TRBV5-5 and TRBJ1-1): DAGVTQSPTHLIKTRGQQVTLRCSPISGHKSVSWYQQVLGQGPQFIFQYYEKEERGRGNFPDRFSARQFPNYSSELNVNALLLGDSALYLCASSLNPRGQTEAFFGQGTRLTVV.

This clone was observed a few times. This chain connects TRBV5-5 to TRBJ1-2, with D maybe TRBD1 (5 bases). Between the trimmed V and J ends, which lost 4 bases and 7 bases, there was a span of 17 bases. The length of the CDR3 is 14 residues. Germline assignment: CDR1 SGHKS and CDR2 YYEKEE (reference sequence). The CDR3 spells CASSPGSGAGGYTF. CDR3 bases: TGTGCCAGCAGCCCCGGTAGCGGGGCGGGTGGCTACACCTTC.

The gene calls are TRBV10-3 and TRBJ2-3, with 9 bases that match TRBD2. Germline V gene data show CDR1 as ENHRY and CDR2 as SYGVKD. J lost 5 bases, V lost 4 bases, and 10 bases had no gene match. The CDR3 covers 16 residues. Here the CDR3 DNA reads TGTGCCATCAGTGGCGGGAGGGGCGGAGTAAAAGATACGCAGTATTTT. Its protein is CAISGGRGGVKDTQYF.

The chain carries TRBV27 and TRBJ2-7; tentative D call: TRBD1 (6 bases). Germline loops: CDR1 MNHEY, CDR2 SMNVEV (reference sequence). The CDR3 is 15 amino acids. V was cut by 2 bases and J by 4 bases, with 15 bases left in between. CDR3 nucleotides: TGTGCCAGCAGTTTAACAGGGTTACGGCCTTACGAGCAGTACTTC. Residues: CASSLTGLRPYEQYF.

V is TRBV19 and J is TRBJ1-2; no definite D call. Germline values: CDR1 LNHDA, CDR2 SQIVND (reference sequence). The CDR3 is 15 amino acids. Trimming removed 3 bases from V and 1 base from J, with 12 bases in between. In nucleotides, the CDR3 is TGTGCCAGTAGTATCTACGGTCCCGGTAACTATGGCTACACCTTC. Translating gives CASSIYGPGNYGYTF.

The chain has TRBV2 and TRBJ2-1; 8 positions agree with TRBD2. This CDR3 is 14 amino acids long. Per the germline V gene, CDR1 is SNHLY and CDR2 is FYNNEI. Germline trimming cut 10 bases from V and 2 bases from J; bases unmatched to any gene: 7. The CDR3 bases are TGTGCCACCGGGACTAGGGAGGCCTACAATGAGCAGTTCTTC. This gives the protein CATGTREAYNEQFF.

The chain is built from TRBV19 and TRBJ2-2; 7 bases are shared with TRBD1. The CDR3 runs 14 residues. Germline V lookup: CDR1 LNHDA, CDR2 SQIVND (reference sequence). V trimming: 5 bases; J trimming: 7 bases; junction bases outside the gene matches: 7. This chain's CDR3 is CASSASTGVGELFF. The CDR3 nucleotides read TGTGCCAGTAGTGCCTCTACAGGGGTCGGGGAGCTGTTTTTT.

This clone was observed a single time. This rearrangement joins TRBV3-1 (or the pseudogene TRBV3-2) to TRBJ1-3; D call uncertain. The V end was cut by 6 bases, the J end by 0 bases, with 9 bases between. Per the germline V gene, CDR1 is LGHDT and CDR2 is YNNKEL (reference sequence). This CDR3 is 14 amino acids long. CDR3 protein: CASSSASSGNTIYF. DNA of the CDR3: TGTGCCAGCAGTTCAGCGAGCTCTGGAAACACCATATATTTT.

The chain joins TRBV3-1 (or the pseudogene TRBV3-2) to TRBJ1-2; D remains unclear. In germline, CDR1 is LGHDT, CDR2 YNNKEL (reference sequence). Trimming stripped 10 bases from V and 8 bases from J, with 17 bases between. This CDR3 has 12 amino acids. CDR3 DNA: TGTGCCACCACTAGTCAGGCCGCAGGCTACACCTTC. Translated: CATTSQAAGYTF.